This TCR beta chain was captured in a study of cytotoxic CD8 clonotypes in ibrutinib-treated CLL. The data were produced by immunoSEQ multiplex PCR, yet TCRdb's version contains in-frame clones alone and is incomplete. The sample shows about 25,000 clones, 78% of them seen only once. The CDR3 length is 11 residues. Germline CDR1 is DFQATT and CDR2 is SNEGSKA (reference sequence). V gave up 1 base and J gave up 11 bases, with 10 bases separating them. The study's findings and limits: Baseline clonality exceeded age-matched healthy donors and tracked circulating CD8+ T-cell counts. Rare overall, public clonotypes shrank or held steady under therapy. At progression, clonality fell back toward baseline after rising at ibrutinib response.

Worth noting for this clone: Its target is not known.

The chain recombines TRBV20-1 with TRBJ2-3, with D possibly called TRBD1 or TRBD2 (5 bases each). The TCR was taken from a human donor with chronic lymphocytic leukemia. The sample here was PBMCs, taken before ibrutinib treatment. The CDR3 DNA reads TGCAGTGCTAGAGCCGGGGCAAAGCAGTATTTT. Its translation is CSARAGAKQYF.